Sequencing of this TCR beta chain was carried out in a study of T cell changes during pregnancy in multiple sclerosis. CDR1 is KGHSH and CDR2 is LQKENI in the germline V gene. V gave up 0 bases and J gave up 2 bases; unmatched junction bases: 1. The CDR3 loop spans 16 amino acids. Profiled with immunoSEQ multiplex PCR; TCRdb holds only in-frame clones, not every one. The table records about 43,000 clones, approximately 91% of them present only once. This chain connects TRBV18 to TRBJ1-5, with 10 bases matching TRBD1. The sequence was obtained from a female donor with multiple sclerosis, enrolled in a pregnancy study. Sequenced input: PBMCs (not recorded whether the cells were cultured). CDR3 DNA: TGTGCCAGCTCACCACCGGGGACAGGGGGCAATCAGCCCCAGCATTTT. Protein: CASSPPGTGGNQPQHF.